This T cell receptor (beta chain) was sequenced in a study of shared clonotypes between healthy human individuals. Study observations and caveats: Clonotype sharing among donors likely depends on sequencing depth. Rarefaction curves obtained for sorted subsets showed sequencing incomplete despite large depth.

On this clone itself: The antigen is undetermined.

CDR1 is LNHDA, CDR2 SQIVND, per germline (reference sequence). The CDR3 sequence is 14 residues long. V shed 3 bases and J shed 4 bases, with 12 bases lying between them. Source study methods: Filtering differed for immunoSEQ, which gave only junction sequences without quality scores. Only in-frame clones appear in the TCRdb table, and some are missing; sequencing was by immunoSEQ multiplex PCR. Clone size and the V and J calls come from that table; the DNA yielded D and trimming. In the table there are 2 million to 2.5 million clones, less than 95% of which are singletons. Sequences were obtained from naive CD4+ T cells from PBMCs. Documented subset: CD45RA+ positively selected. This TCR came from a man aged 18 to 29 in good health. Some clones in this sample may be carry-over from other donors' samples. The rearrangement uses TRBV19 and TRBJ1-2; D is unclear. In nucleotides, the CDR3 is TGTGCCAGTAGTATGGGGAGGCCGACCTATGGCTACACCTTC. Translating gives CASSMGRPTYGYTF.